This passage covers 5 T cell receptor beta chains from one sample sequenced in a study of CD8 T cells in Susac syndrome. The RNA input was roughly 0.5 to 1 ug, and it was reverse transcribed with random hexamers. TCRdb re-analysed the immunoSEQ multiplex PCR reads in MiXCR, keeping a single row per CDR3 protein. The sample lists 120,000 to 150,000 distinct CDR3 sequences, around 95% seen once, with about 0.11% in the top ten. Sequences were obtained from CD4+ T cells from PBMCs. These receptor sequences come from a human donor with multiple sclerosis.

This sequence joins TRBV11-3 and TRBJ2-5; tentative D call: TRBD1 (6 bases). This CDR3 contains 14 residues. The V end was cut by 5 bases, the J end by 6 bases, with 16 bases between. Germline CDR1 reads SGHNT; CDR2 reads YENEEA. For the CDR3, the DNA is TGTGCCAGCAGCCCTAGCAGGGGTCAGAAGACCCAGTACTTC. Translation: CASSPSRGQKTQYF.

This chain joins TRBV12-3 or TRBV12-4 and TRBJ1-2; weak D call: TRBD1 (5 bases). V lost 7 bases and J lost 8, with 17 bases in between. This CDR3 contains 13 residues. The CDR3 spells CASIKWGGKGYTF. The CDR3 coding sequence is TGTGCCAGCATAAAATGGGGGGGAAAAGGCTACACCTTC.

This rearrangement joins TRBV4-2 to TRBJ1-4; D not resolved. Per the germline V gene, CDR1 is LGHNA and CDR2 is YNFKEQ. Trimming left V 1 base short and J 7 bases short, with 10 bases between. The CDR3 extends over 14 amino acids. Written as DNA, the CDR3 is TGTGCCAGCAGCCAAGTACGTACAGCTGAAAAACTGTTTTTT. Translation: CASSQVRTAEKLFF.

The V and J genes are TRBV29-1 and TRBJ1-1, with D perhaps TRBD1 (5 bases). CDR3 length equals 13 residues. V lost 3 bases, J lost 2 bases, and 10 bases lay in between. Germline-derived CDR1 and CDR2 are SQVTM and ANQGSEA. CDR3 bases: TGCAGCGTTGATGGGGCCCTTAACACTGAAGCTTTCTTT. It encodes CSVDGALNTEAFF.

The J gene is TRBJ1-4, the V gene TRBV29-1; possibly TRBD1 for D (5 bases). CDR1 is SQVTM and CDR2 is ANQGSEA in the germline V gene. Trimming shortened V by 5 bases and J by 3 bases, and 7 bases separated the two germline ends. The CDR3 spans 12 residues. CDR3 region: CSVQQANEKLFF. CDR3 DNA: TGCAGCGTTCAACAGGCTAATGAAAAACTGTTTTTT.